This TCR beta chain was captured by sequencing in a study of blood T cell repertoires in COVID-19. Study overall: Material from acute and convalescent COVID-19 was sourced from the United States, Italy and Spain. Nucleic acid was either cDNA or gDNA, and it came from T cells, B-cell-depleted T cells, or PBMCs.

Study members were between about 18 and 100 years old and lived in 20 to 25 US regions. The CDR3 extends over 15 amino acids. V lost 6 bases, J lost 4 bases, and 9 bases stayed unmatched. Germline values: CDR1 SGHTA, CDR2 FQGNSA. Original processing methods: Nucleated cell counts were estimated from reference gene primer amplification. This table comes from immunoSEQ multiplex PCR, and its TCRdb copy is limited to in-frame clones, with some not included. V and J calls and clone size are copied from that table; D and trimming were computed from the DNA. The sample holds some 180,000 clones; approximately 82% are singletons and the top ten take roughly 5.2%.

The J gene is TRBJ2-5, the V gene TRBV7-2; 9 nucleotides align to TRBD2. This clonotype originated in a woman between 55 and 75 years old with acute COVID-19. Sequencing input: PBMCs or T cells enriched from blood (not recorded which). The CDR3 DNA is TGTGCCAGCAGGGACGTAGCGGGGGCAGGAGAGACCCAGTACTTC. Protein product: CASRDVAGAGETQYF.